This T cell receptor (beta chain) came from a study of identical twins. This clonotype was seen a handful of times. Its antigen is not identified. The ends lost 0 bases at V and 8 bases at J; junction bases unmatched: 9. The CDR3 has 16 residues. The germline gives CDR1 LGHNA, CDR2 YNFKEQ. Study results and caveats: In cord blood, abundant beta clonotypes had fewer insertions; memory showed no trend.

TCRdb independently ran MiXCR on the 5' RACE reads; one entry per CDR3 protein. This table has hundreds of thousands of distinct CDR3 sequences, approximately 9% appearing once. The rearrangement joins TRBV4-2 to TRBJ1-4; 7 positions agree with TRBD1. This receptor was taken from a woman between 18 and 29 years old in good health. Sequencing was carried out using memory (CD45RO+) T cells sorted from blood. CDR3 protein: CASSQESRQGHEKLFF. The CDR3 DNA sequence: TGTGCCAGCAGCCAAGAATCTAGACAGGGACACGAAAAACTGTTTTTT.